These T cell receptor beta chains were read from a single sample in a study of CD8+ T cells in alopecia areata. The data were produced by immunoSEQ multiplex PCR, yet TCRdb's version contains in-frame clones alone and is incomplete. The profile covers around 160,000 clones, with around three fifths appearing a single time and over 12% taken by the ten largest. The sequences come from CD4+ T cells sorted from blood, collected at week 24, from a patient treated with tofacitinib. The receptors were sampled from a human donor with alopecia areata. Each CDR3 is given with its conserved first and last residue. A D gene is named only where the DNA matches it firmly. A row's size may be missing; if present it is once, few, many or a size class.

. TRBJ2-3 . TRBV15 TGTGCCACCGTCCCCTCGACGGACACAGATACGCAGTATTTT CATVPSTDTDTQYF
. TRBJ1-1 . TRBV30 TGTGCCTGGAGTGTAGGGGGGTCTCTACCTGAAGCTTTCTTT CAWSVGGSLPEAFF
. TRBJ1-2 . TRBV29-1 TGCAGCGCCTCAAATGGCTACACCTTC CSASNGYTF
. TRBJ2-7 once TRBV27 TGTGCCAGCAGTCGCGGACAGACTCTCGAGCAGTACTTC CASSRGQTLEQYF
. TRBJ1-1 . TRBV5-1 TGCGCCAGCAGCTTGGAAGGGCGGGTCACTGAAGCTTTCTTT CASSLEGRVTEAFF
. TRBJ1-2 . TRBV21-1 TGTGCCACTCCCCACCTCTCCCAAGGGGCGATGTATGGCTACACCTTC CATPHLSQGAMYGYTF
. TRBJ1-5 . TRBV2 TGTGCATTAGGGGGCAATCAGCCCCAGCATTTT CALGGNQPQHF
TRBD1 TRBJ1-6 once TRBV30 TGTGCCTTGCCGGGACAGGACCTTCGGACCCTCCACTTT CALPGQDLRTLHF
. TRBJ2-7 . TRBV2 TGTGCCACCGGACAGCTCTCCTACGAGCAGTACTTC CATGQLSYEQYF
. TRBJ2-1 few TRBV5-1 TGCGCCAGCAGATGGGGCTTAAATGAGCAGTTCTTC CASRWGLNEQFF
. TRBJ2-3 . TRBV19 TGTGCCAGTAGTATATCCCCAGATACGCAGTATTTT CASSISPDTQYF
. TRBJ2-1 few TRBV7-9 TGTGCCAGCAGACTCAACAATGAGCAGTTCTTC CASRLNNEQFF
. TRBJ2-3 few TRBV6-5 TGTGCCAGAATGGGGTCCCCTCACACAGATACGCAGTATTTT CARMGSPHTDTQYF
TRBD1 TRBJ1-6 . TRBV7-9 TGTGCCAGCAGCTCACCGGGACAGGGGGCTCGTTCACCCCTCCACTTT CASSSPGQGARSPLHF
. TRBJ2-5 few TRBV5-1 TGCGCCAGCAGCTTGGCCCTAGGCAGTAGGAAGACCCAGTACTTC CASSLALGSRKTQYF
. TRBJ1-6 . TRBV27 TGTGCCAGCAGTCAAACACAGGGAACACCCCTCCACTTT CASSQTQGTPLHF
TRBD2 TRBJ2-7 few TRBV6-5 TGTGCCAGCAGCCAAGCGGGGGGGAGGGCCTACGAGCAGTACTTC CASSQAGGRAYEQYF
. TRBJ1-2 . TRBV5-1 TGCGCCAGCAGCGAAGGACAGTCTTCAATGGATGGCTACACCTTC CASSEGQSSMDGYTF
. TRBJ2-4 . TRBV29-1 TGCAGCGTTGCACTTAGGGCCAAAAACATTCAGTACTTC CSVALRAKNIQYF
. TRBJ1-2 . TRBV9 TGTGCCAGCAGCGAGACGACGGGAAAACTTTATGGCTACACCTTC CASSETTGKLYGYTF
. TRBJ2-1 few TRBV30 TGTGCCTGGAGTAAGCTAGCCATCACGAATGAGCAGTTCTTC CAWSKLAITNEQFF
. TRBJ2-7 . TRBV19 TGTGCCAGTAGCCCCCTTTTAGTCTCCTACGAGCAGTACTTC CASSPLLVSYEQYF
. TRBJ2-3 . TRBV5-1 TGCGCCAGCCGCGCTAGCCCGAGCACAGATACGCAGTATTTT CASRASPSTDTQYF
TRBD1 TRBJ2-7 once TRBV2 TGTGCCAGCAGATGGCCGGGACAGGGCAGCTCCTACGAGCAGTACTTC CASRWPGQGSSYEQYF
TRBD2 TRBJ2-7 . TRBV2 TGTGCCAGCAGTGATCGGGCGGGGGGTTCCGACGAGCAGTACTTC CASSDRAGGSDEQYF
. TRBJ2-1 once TRBV30 TGTGCCTGCTCCCCCGGGCCCCCTGAGGAGCAGTTCTTC CACSPGPPEEQFF
TRBD1 TRBJ1-5 few TRBV6-5 TGTGCCAGCGGGACGGGACAGCCTTATCAGCCCCAGCATTTT CASGTGQPYQPQHF
. TRBJ2-1 . TRBV7-9 TGTGCCAGCAGCTTGTTAGGGGGGAGAATTTCCTACAATGAGCAGTTCTTC CASSLLGGRISYNEQFF
. TRBJ2-7 . TRBV20-1 TGCAGTGCTCCCAGGGGGGGGGAGCAGTACTTC CSAPRGGEQYF
TRBD1 TRBJ2-7 . TRBV29-1 TGCAGCGTGGATGGGACAGGGGGCGACTACGAGCAGTACTTC CSVDGTGGDYEQYF
. TRBJ1-2 . TRBV5-6 TGTGCCAGCAGCGTTCGGTCAGGGAGAGGAGGCTATGGCTACACCTTC CASSVRSGRGGYGYTF
TRBD2 TRBJ2-3 . TRBV6-5 TGTGCCAGCAGCCCAGCGGGGGATCACACAGATACGCAGTATTTT CASSPAGDHTDTQYF
. TRBJ2-5 few TRBV4-2 TGTGCCAGCAGCCAAGAAAAGACCCAGTACTTC CASSQEKTQYF
. TRBJ2-7 . TRBV7-9 TGTGCCAGCAGCTTTGGCACTTACGAGCAGTACTTC CASSFGTYEQYF
. TRBJ1-1 . TRBV30 TGTGCCTGGGCTAGGGGTTCTGAAGCTTTCTTT CAWARGSEAFF
TRBD2 TRBJ2-5 . TRBV5-6 TGTGCCAGCAGTGGCGGGAGTGAGACCCAGTACTTC CASSGGSETQYF
TRBD1 TRBJ2-2 once TRBV6-5 TGTGCCAGCAAAGAGACAGGGGTAAACACCGGGGAGCTGTTTTTT CASKETGVNTGELFF
TRBD1 TRBJ1-1 . TRBV4-1 TGCGCCAGCAGCCCCCGACAGGGTTCCTTGAACACTGAAGCTTTCTTT CASSPRQGSLNTEAFF
TRBD2 TRBJ2-3 . TRBV29-1 TGCAGCGTTGATAAGAATTCGGCGGGGGATTACGGTACGCAGTATTTT CSVDKNSAGDYGTQYF
. TRBJ2-3 . TRBV14 TGTGCCAGCAGCCCATTCTCAGGGGCAGATACGCAGTATTTT CASSPFSGADTQYF
. TRBJ1-1 few TRBV29-1 TGCAGCGTTGGGGAGGATGGTCGGGGTTCCACTGAAGCTTTCTTT CSVGEDGRGSTEAFF